This entry lists 5 T cell receptor beta chains sequenced from one sample in a study of blood T cell repertoires in COVID-19. Libraries were prepared by immunoSEQ multiplex PCR; TCRdb keeps only in-frame clonotypes and omits some of them. The sample includes 300,000 to 450,000 clones, roughly 87% seen only once; the top ten take over 3.5%. Sequences were obtained from peripheral blood. These receptors originate from a woman aged 60 to 75 with COVID-19, enrolled during active disease.

The chain carries TRBV12-3 or TRBV12-4 and TRBJ1-1, with no clear D. V lost 6 bases to trimming and J lost 4 bases, with 9 bases between them. The length of the CDR3 is 12 residues. The CDR3 reads CASSRISTEAFF. CDR3 in DNA: TGTGCCAGCAGCAGGATCAGCACTGAAGCTTTCTTT.

The chain has TRBV7-9 and TRBJ1-1; 8 bases agree with TRBD1. The germline CDR1 and CDR2 sequences are SEHNR and FQNEAQ (reference sequence). This CDR3 has 15 residues. V lost 2 bases, J lost 0 bases, and 2 bases stayed unmatched. CDR3 bases: TGTGCCAGCAGCTTACCACAGGGGGTGAACACTGAAGCTTTCTTT. The encoded protein is CASSLPQGVNTEAFF.

This chain links TRBV2 with TRBJ2-4; TRBD1 matches at 7 bases. Germline CDR1 is SNHLY and CDR2 is FYNNEI. With V trimmed by 7 bases and J by 8 bases, 5 bases remained unmatched. The CDR3 sequence is 12 residues long. The chain's CDR3 is CASNDRDDIQYF. In DNA form, the CDR3 reads TGTGCCAGCAACGACAGGGACGACATTCAGTACTTC.

The chain links TRBV27 to TRBJ1-5, with D possibly being TRBD1 (6 bases). The germline CDR1 and CDR2 sequences are MNHEY and SMNVEV (reference sequence). The germline V and J ends were trimmed by 4 bases and 3 bases, with 16 bases remaining between them. This CDR3 comprises 16 residues. The CDR3 bases are TGTGCCAGCAGTTCCTCCTGGGGGGGCTCCAATCAGCCCCAGCATTTT. Amino acid sequence: CASSSSWGGSNQPQHF.

The chain links TRBV7-9 to TRBJ1-2, with no clear D. The V end lost 5 bases, the J end lost 3 bases, and 10 bases lay between the germline ends. This CDR3 comprises 13 residues. Germline V CDR1 and CDR2: SEHNR, FQNEAQ (reference sequence). CDR3 protein: CASSATGDYGYTF. DNA of the CDR3: TGTGCCAGCAGCGCCACCGGGGACTATGGCTACACCTTC.